This T cell receptor beta chain was identified during a study of control samples from healthy donors and cancer patients. Produced via immunoSEQ multiplex PCR; TCRdb's table is partial and in-frame only. The table includes 110,000 to 150,000 clones, about 88% detected once. This sequence originates from a woman aged 30 to 39 in good health. Sequencing was done on a sample of blood.

Here the CDR3 DNA reads TGTGCCAGCAGGATGACAGGTGTCACCGGGGAGCTGTTTTTT. It encodes CASRMTGVTGELFF. The gene calls are TRBV7-2 and TRBJ2-2, with D possibly TRBD1 on 6 matching bases. Germline assignment: CDR1 SGHTA and CDR2 FQGNSA. The CDR3 is 14 residues long. The ends were cut back, 6 bases at V and 4 bases at J, with 12 bases in the middle. Based on the CDR3 plus reference TRBV7-2 and TRBJ2-2, the full variable domain is GAGVSQSPSNKVTEKGKDVELRCDPISGHTALYWYRQSLGQGLEFLIYFQGNSAPDKSGLPSDRFSAERTGGSVSTLTIQRTQQEDSAVYLCASRMTGVTGELFFGEGSRLTVL.